The 6 T cell receptor beta chains listed next were all sequenced from one sample in a study of OX40 agonist ivuxolimab in advanced cancers. TCRdb keeps only in-frame clones here, not all; method: immunoSEQ multiplex PCR. The profile shows 30,000 or so clones, roughly nine tenths of them singletons. Source: CD4+ or CD8+ T cells sorted from blood, taken in a trial of the OX40 agonist ivuxolimab. These receptors all come from an adult with an advanced solid tumor such as melanoma, head and neck, liver or kidney cancer.

The V and J genes are TRBV5-4 and TRBJ2-3; 12 positions agree with TRBD2. The CDR3 totals 17 residues. From germline, CDR1 is SGHNT and CDR2 YYREEE (reference sequence). The V segment lost 3 bases and the J segment 3 bases; nucleotides outside the gene matches: 8. In nucleotides, the CDR3 is TGTGCCAGCAGCTCCGCTAGCGGGGGGGGTATTACAGATACGCAGTATTTT. Translation gives CASSSASGGGITDTQYF.

The chain combines TRBV6-6 with TRBJ1-2, with D possibly TRBD1 on 6 matching bases. The CDR3 loop spans 16 amino acids. The germline V gene encodes CDR1 MNHNY and CDR2 SVGAGI (reference sequence). The germline V and J ends were trimmed by 8 bases and 6 bases, with 25 bases remaining between them. The CDR3 nucleotides are TGTGCCAGCCAGAATTTGGGGGCGCTCCCGAGGGATGGCTACACCTTC. As protein: CASQNLGALPRDGYTF.

The chain is built from TRBV5-6 and TRBJ2-7; D is possibly TRBD2 (6 bases). The V gene lost 4 bases and the J gene lost 4 bases, with 12 bases spanning the gap. Germline CDR1 reads SGHDT; CDR2 reads YYEEEE. The CDR3 covers 13 residues. The CDR3, as DNA: TGTGCCAGCAGCCCGGGAGTAGGGTACGAGCAGTACTTC. Protein sequence: CASSPGVGYEQYF.

The rearrangement uses TRBV4-1 and TRBJ2-2; D may correspond to TRBD1 or TRBD2 (5 bases each). The germline gives CDR1 MGHRA, CDR2 YSYEKL. Trimming pared 0 bases from V and 4 bases from J, leaving 21 bases between. The CDR3 has 19 amino acids. The CDR3 reads CASSQDGVSWGIRTGELFF. The CDR3 DNA is TGCGCCAGCAGCCAAGATGGGGTCTCCTGGGGGATTCGCACCGGGGAGCTGTTTTTT.

The chain recombines TRBV2 with TRBJ2-5, with TRBD1 identical over 9 bases. Germline V CDR1 and CDR2: SNHLY, FYNNEI. The CDR3 length is 15 residues. Trimming cost V 8 bases and J 7 bases; bases outside gene matches: 14. The CDR3 loop is CASQEGDRAHGTQYF. CDR3 sequence (DNA): TGTGCCAGCCAAGAGGGGGACAGGGCTCACGGGACCCAGTACTTC.

This clone was counted a few times. The gene calls are TRBV28 and TRBJ1-2; 7 bases agree with TRBD1. This CDR3 contains 14 residues. V dropped 3 bases and J dropped 9; count of bases not matched to a gene: 10. CDR1 and CDR2 from the germline V gene are MDHEN and SYDVKM. CDR3 in amino acids: CASSFPGQSNSYTF. CDR3 nucleotide sequence: TGTGCCAGCAGTTTTCCGGGACAGTCAAATAGCTACACCTTC.